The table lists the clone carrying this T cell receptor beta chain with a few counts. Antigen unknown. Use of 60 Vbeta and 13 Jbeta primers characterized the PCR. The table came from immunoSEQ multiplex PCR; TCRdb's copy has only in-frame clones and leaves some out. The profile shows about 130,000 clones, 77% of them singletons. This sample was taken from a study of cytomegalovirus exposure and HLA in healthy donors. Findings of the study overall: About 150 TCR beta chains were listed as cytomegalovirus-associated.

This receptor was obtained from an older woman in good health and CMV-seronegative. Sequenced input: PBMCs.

The CDR3 loop is CASSTGLAGGQPYNEQFF. DNA for the CDR3: TGTGCCAGCAGCACCGGACTAGCGGGAGGACAACCCTACAATGAGCAGTTCTTC. The chain joins TRBV21-1 to TRBJ2-1; the D call in the table, TRBD2, was not verified against the DNA. TRBV21-1 is annotated as a pseudogene. This CDR3 comprises 18 residues.